These 15 T cell receptor beta chains were all obtained from the same sample, sequenced in a study of blood T cell repertoires in COVID-19. The protocol was immunoSEQ multiplex PCR, while the TCRdb copy is restricted to in-frame clones and leaves out a portion. The data show roughly 180,000 clones, under 90% seen once. What was sequenced was PBMCs or T cells enriched from blood (not recorded which). The receptors shown here come from a man aged 55 to 70 who had recovered from COVID-19.

J is TRBJ2-1 and V is TRBV7-2, with D possibly being TRBD2 (6 bases). CDR3 length equals 15 residues. The germline CDR1 and CDR2 sequences are SGHTA and FQGNSA. Between the trimmed V and J ends, which lost 3 bases and 9 bases, there was a span of 18 bases. The CDR3 is CASSFDTGEVSEQFF. The CDR3 nucleotides are TGTGCCAGCAGCTTTGATACGGGAGAGGTTAGTGAGCAGTTCTTC.

The chain has TRBV3-1 (or the pseudogene TRBV3-2) and TRBJ2-7, with D maybe TRBD2 (6 bases). Trimming took 1 base from V and 5 from J, leaving 21 bases between them. The CDR3 loop spans 17 amino acids. CDR1 is LGHDT, CDR2 YNNKEL, per germline (reference sequence). For the CDR3, the DNA is TGTGCCAGCAGCCAAGGAGGGAATTTGGCGGGAAGGGACGAGCAGTACTTC. It yields the protein CASSQGGNLAGRDEQYF.

The chain carries TRBV28 and TRBJ1-1; 7 bases map to TRBD1. The V gene end was trimmed by 1 base and the J gene end by 7 bases; junction bases not matched to a gene: 6. Germline loops: CDR1 MDHEN, CDR2 SYDVKM. The length of the CDR3 is 14 residues. The DNA for the CDR3 is TGTGCCAGCAGTTTATTAGACAGGGCCCTTGAAGCTTTCTTT. It specifies CASSLLDRALEAFF.

This clone has just a few counts. The V and J genes are TRBV24-1 and TRBJ2-5; 8 nucleotides line up with TRBD2. V trimming: 6 bases; J trimming: 5 bases; junction bases outside the gene matches: 7. The CDR3 loop spans 14 amino acids. In germline, CDR1 is KGHDR, CDR2 SFDVKD. The CDR3 region has the DNA TGTGCCACCAGTTTCGGGGGGGCCTTGGAGACCCAGTACTTC. It yields the protein CATSFGGALETQYF.

The chain carries TRBV28 and TRBJ1-2; D possibly corresponds to TRBD1 (6 bases). The V end was cut by 5 bases, the J end by 6 bases, with 16 bases between. The CDR3 runs to 14 residues. Germline CDR1 is MDHEN and CDR2 is SYDVKM. In nucleotides, the CDR3 is TGTGCCAGCAGTAAGCCGGGCAGGGGTAATGGCTACACCTTC. Translated: CASSKPGRGNGYTF.

This clone was observed once. The chain couples TRBV27 to TRBJ1-1, with 9 nucleotides matching TRBD1. CDR1 and CDR2 (germline): MNHEY, SMNVEV (reference sequence). V lost 2 bases, J lost 5 bases, and 9 bases stayed unmatched. The CDR3 covers 16 residues. In DNA form, the CDR3 reads TGTGCCAGCAGTTTAGGGACAGGGACGACTAAGACTGAAGCTTTCTTT. It yields the protein CASSLGTGTTKTEAFF.

In this sample, this clone turned up once. The chain recombines TRBV5-5 with TRBJ1-6; possible D gene TRBD1, 5 bases. This CDR3 is 15 amino acids long. V shed 4 bases and J shed 5 bases, with 13 bases lying between them. Per the germline V gene, CDR1 is SGHKS and CDR2 is YYEKEE (reference sequence). In DNA, the CDR3 is TGTGCCAGCAGCGCAAACGGGGGGAATAATTCACCCCTCCACTTT. Encoded protein: CASSANGGNNSPLHF.

The V call is TRBV4-1, the J call TRBJ1-2; 7 nucleotides line up with TRBD1. V shed 3 bases and J 8 bases; nucleotides not matched to a gene: 18. CDR3 length: 17 residues. The germline gives CDR1 MGHRA, CDR2 YSYEKL. Here the CDR3 DNA reads TGCGCCAGCAGCCAGTCCACCGATAGGGGGCGGTCTGGGGGCTACACCTTC. Its translation: CASSQSTDRGRSGGYTF.

The rearrangement joins TRBV4-1 to TRBJ1-4, with 7 positions matching TRBD1. From germline, CDR1 is MGHRA and CDR2 YSYEKL. The CDR3 has 18 residues. Trimming took 3 bases from V and 0 from J; bases not matched to a gene: 10. The CDR3 DNA is TGCGCCAGCAGCCAGACCCGGGACAGAACTTCAACTAATGAAAAACTGTTTTTT. Protein product: CASSQTRDRTSTNEKLFF.

The chain joins TRBV2 to TRBJ2-1, with D possibly matching TRBD2 (5 bases). The CDR3 covers 11 residues. The germline V gene encodes CDR1 SNHLY and CDR2 FYNNEI. The V and J ends lost 5 bases and 9 bases respectively, with 8 bases between them. CDR3 loop: CASSTGIEQFF. DNA of the CDR3: TGTGCCAGCAGTACGGGAATTGAGCAGTTCTTC. The full variable domain, its missing parts supplied by reference TRBV2 and TRBJ2-1, is EPEVTQTPSHQVTQMGQEVILRCVPISNHLYFYWYRQILGQKVEFLVSFYNNEISEKSEIFDDQFSVERPDGSNFTLKIRSTKLEDSAMYFCASSTGIEQFFGPGTRLTVL.

The V and J genes are TRBV24-1 and TRBJ2-2, with D possibly TRBD2 on 5 matching bases. Germline lookup yields CDR1 KGHDR and CDR2 SFDVKD. V was cut by 9 bases and J by 5 bases, with 12 bases left in between. There are 13 residues in the CDR3. CDR3 sequence (DNA): TGTGCCACCGCCCCAGGCGGGACCGGGGAGCTGTTTTTT. It is translated as CATAPGGTGELFF.

V and J are TRBV11-2 and TRBJ1-1; the match to TRBD1 covers 7 bases. The trim removed 4 bases at V and 4 bases at J, leaving 6 bases unmatched. Germline CDR1 and CDR2: SGHAT and FQNNGV. There are 14 residues in the CDR3. The DNA of the CDR3 is TGTGCCAGCAGCTCGACAGGGACGGGCACTGAAGCTTTCTTT. Protein sequence: CASSSTGTGTEAFF.

This rearrangement joins TRBV4-1 to TRBJ1-1, with D tentatively TRBD1 (6 bases). The V end was cut by 0 bases, the J end by 3 bases, with 14 bases between. This CDR3 has 16 residues. Looked up from germline, CDR1 is MGHRA and CDR2 is YSYEKL. In nucleotides, the CDR3 is TGCGCCAGCAGCCAAGATCGGCAGGGGAGGGACACTGAAGCTTTCTTT. Its protein product is CASSQDRQGRDTEAFF.

The rearrangement links TRBV19 to TRBJ2-1; weak D call: TRBD1 (6 bases). The germline V gene encodes CDR1 LNHDA and CDR2 SQIVND (reference sequence). V lost 9 bases and J 9 bases, leaving 21 bases between the germline ends. This CDR3 spans 14 amino acids. The CDR3 DNA is TGTGCCAGCCGCGCCCGAGCACAGGGCGGTGAGCAGTTCTTC. It encodes CASRARAQGGEQFF.

This clone was picked up one time. The J gene is TRBJ2-7, the V gene TRBV15; D may be TRBD2 (6 bases). The CDR3 loop spans 11 amino acids. Trimming shortened V by 5 bases and J by 4 bases, and 6 bases separated the two germline ends. The germline gives CDR1 LNHNV, CDR2 YYDKDF (reference sequence). DNA for the CDR3: TGTGCCACCAGCGGGGGGTACGAGCAGTACTTC. Translated: CATSGGYEQYF.